This is a list of T cell receptor beta chains from one sample in a study of blood T cell repertoires in COVID-19. Measured with immunoSEQ multiplex PCR; TCRdb has only the in-frame clones, and not every one. Among around 130,000 clones listed, approximately 90% were seen once. The sequencing sample was made of peripheral blood. The origin of the receptors is a man aged 70-80 years with active COVID-19. The CDR3 runs from the conserved cysteine through the conserved F or W. A D gene is named only where the DNA matches it firmly. Clone size, where shown, is once, few, many, or a class for clones that have expanded.

D	size	V	J	CDR3	DNA
NA	NA	TRBV18	TRBJ2-1	CASSPRADLVYNEQFF	TGTGCCAGCTCACCCAGGGCAGACCTAGTTTACAATGAGCAGTTCTTC
TRBD1	NA	TRBV9	TRBJ1-5	CASSTSGGPNQPQHF	TGTGCCAGCAGCACCTCAGGGGGCCCCAATCAGCCCCAGCATTTT
NA	once	TRBV3-1/TRBV3-2	TRBJ1-1	CASRRQAGDTEAFF	TGTGCCAGCAGGCGACAGGCCGGGGACACTGAAGCTTTCTTT
NA	NA	TRBV30	TRBJ1-1	CAWSVSQNTEAFF	TGTGCCTGGAGTGTATCCCAGAACACTGAAGCTTTCTTT
NA	NA	TRBV6-5	TRBJ1-1	CASSYISGNTEAFF	TGTGCCAGCAGTTACATTTCGGGGAACACTGAAGCTTTCTTT
NA	NA	TRBV28	TRBJ1-2	CASSRGAGANYGYTF	TGTGCCAGCAGTCGGGGGGCCGGGGCTAACTATGGCTACACCTTC
TRBD2	NA	TRBV7-2	TRBJ2-4	CASSGGLAVLAKNIQYF	TGTGCCAGCAGCGGTGGACTAGCGGTACTAGCCAAAAACATTCAGTACTTC
TRBD2	NA	TRBV27	TRBJ2-3	CASSYSWGGLSTDTQYF	TGTGCCAGCAGCTATTCATGGGGGGGGTTAAGCACAGATACGCAGTATTTT
TRBD1	NA	TRBV11-2	TRBJ2-7	CASSLDSGTGFYEQYF	TGTGCCAGCAGCTTAGATTCCGGGACAGGATTCTACGAGCAGTACTTC
NA	NA	TRBV10-2	TRBJ1-1	CASSVVSNTEAFF	TGCGCCAGCAGTGTCGTCAGTAACACTGAAGCTTTCTTT
NA	NA	TRBV30	TRBJ1-5	CAWSPVRGNQPQHF	TGTGCCTGGAGCCCGGTAAGGGGGAACCAGCCCCAGCATTTT
NA	NA	TRBV30	TRBJ2-6	CAWGPAGASGANVLTF	TGTGCCTGGGGCCCGGCAGGGGCGTCTGGGGCCAACGTCCTGACTTTC
NA	NA	TRBV9	TRBJ2-7	CASSVGAGAYEQYF	TGTGCCAGCAGCGTAGGGGCAGGGGCCTACGAGCAGTACTTC
NA	NA	TRBV6-2/TRBV6-3	TRBJ1-5	CVSSTFDHQPQHF	TGTGTCAGCAGTACATTCGATCATCAGCCCCAGCATTTT
TRBD1	NA	TRBV5-6	TRBJ2-2	CASSLMGQGNTGELFF	TGTGCCAGCAGCTTGATGGGACAGGGGAACACCGGGGAGCTGTTTTTT
NA	NA	TRBV7-2	TRBJ1-1	CASSLIPGKTEAFF	TGTGCCAGCAGCTTAATCCCAGGGAAGACTGAAGCTTTCTTT
NA	NA	TRBV2	TRBJ2-6	CASSGRPYSGANVLTF	TGTGCCAGCAGTGGCAGGCCCTACTCTGGGGCCAACGTCCTGACTTTC
TRBD1	NA	TRBV11-1	TRBJ1-5	CASSTDRDQPQHF	TGTGCCAGCAGCACGGACAGGGATCAGCCCCAGCATTTT
NA	NA	TRBV7-2	TRBJ2-7	CASSAADRTYEQYF	TGTGCCAGCAGCGCCGCCGACAGAACCTACGAGCAGTACTTC
NA	NA	TRBV9	TRBJ1-4	CASSVGRTPTNEKLFF	TGTGCCAGCAGCGTTGGGAGGACACCAACTAATGAAAAACTGTTTTTT
TRBD1	NA	TRBV3-1/TRBV3-2	TRBJ1-1	CASRDRGWSTEAFF	TGTGCCAGCAGGGACAGGGGGTGGAGCACTGAAGCTTTCTTT
TRBD1	NA	TRBV27	TRBJ2-6	CASSRTGTISGANVLTF	TGTGCCAGCAGTCGGACAGGAACCATCTCTGGGGCCAACGTCCTGACTTTC
TRBD2	NA	TRBV5-3	TRBJ2-7	CARSWRYSKRERYEQYF	TGTGCCAGAAGCTGGAGATATTCCAAGCGGGAGAGATACGAGCAGTACTTC
NA	NA	TRBV10-2	TRBJ1-1	CASSVQENTEAFF	TGCGCCAGCAGTGTACAGGAGAACACTGAAGCTTTCTTT
TRBD2	once	TRBV7-2	TRBJ2-7	CASSLAGLAGVGEQYF	TGTGCCAGCAGCTTAGCCGGACTAGCGGGAGTAGGTGAGCAGTACTTC
NA	NA	TRBV12-3/TRBV12-4	TRBJ1-2	CASSFGGSHGYTF	TGTGCCAGCAGCTTTGGGGGGTCGCATGGCTACACCTTC
TRBD1	NA	TRBV24-1	TRBJ1-2	CATSDWTGYGYTF	TGTGCCACCAGTGATTGGACAGGGTATGGCTACACCTTC
TRBD1	NA	TRBV9	TRBJ2-5	CASSGPGQGQETQYF	TGTGCCAGCAGCGGTCCGGGACAGGGGCAAGAGACCCAGTACTTC
NA	NA	TRBV6-2/TRBV6-3	TRBJ2-1	CASSRENEQFF	TGTGCCAGCAGTCGCGAAAATGAGCAGTTCTTC
NA	NA	TRBV6-5	TRBJ2-7	CASSYSGNSYEQYF	TGTGCCAGCAGTTACTCGGGCAACTCCTACGAGCAGTACTTC
TRBD1	NA	TRBV5-8	TRBJ2-4	CASRLRTGSKNIQYF	TGTGCCAGCAGGCTTCGGACAGGGTCCAAAAACATTCAGTACTTC
NA	NA	TRBV6-6	TRBJ2-2	CASSPEGGLGTGELFF	TGTGCCAGCAGTCCTGAAGGAGGGTTGGGCACCGGGGAGCTGTTTTTT
TRBD1	NA	TRBV2	TRBJ1-2	CASSQDRGYGYTF	TGTGCCAGCAGCCAGGACAGGGGGTATGGCTACACCTTC
TRBD1	NA	TRBV28	TRBJ2-1	CASRQTGQGFWNEQFF	TGTGCCAGCAGACAGACAGGACAGGGGTTTTGGAATGAGCAGTTCTTC
NA	NA	TRBV6-5	TRBJ1-2	CATNIALIYGYTF	TGTGCCACAAATATAGCCCTAATCTATGGCTACACCTTC
TRBD1	NA	TRBV9	TRBJ2-3	CASSAPGQGFRDTQYF	TGTGCCAGCAGCGCCCCGGGACAGGGTTTTCGAGATACGCAGTATTTT
NA	NA	TRBV18	TRBJ1-5	CASSTLDEGQPQHF	TGTGCCAGCTCAACCTTGGACGAGGGACAGCCCCAGCATTTT
NA	NA	TRBV10-2	TRBJ1-2	CASSESRGSGGYTF	TGCGCCAGCAGTGAGTCGAGAGGGTCTGGAGGCTACACCTTC
NA	few	TRBV7-9	TRBJ2-7	CASSLAGRQGSSYEQYF	TGTGCCAGCAGCTTAGCCGGGCGGCAGGGAAGCTCCTACGAGCAGTACTTC
NA	NA	TRBV5-1	TRBJ2-3	CASSLEPGTDTQYF	TGCGCCAGCAGCTTGGAGCCGGGAACAGATACGCAGTATTTT
TRBD2	NA	TRBV9	TRBJ2-1	CASSVGAGKGLAVGNEQFF	TGTGCCAGCAGCGTAGGTGCGGGGAAAGGACTAGCGGTCGGGAATGAGCAGTTCTTC
NA	NA	TRBV13	TRBJ2-2	CASSSRGAGELFF	TGTGCCAGCAGCTCGAGAGGAGCCGGGGAGCTGTTTTTT
NA	few	TRBV7-7	TRBJ2-7	CASSYQRLAGGSREQYF	TGTGCTAGCAGCTATCAAAGACTTGCAGGGGGGAGCCGGGAGCAGTACTTC
TRBD1	once	TRBV7-3	TRBJ2-1	CASSPQGTASYNEQFF	TGTGCCAGCAGCCCCCAGGGGACAGCCTCCTACAATGAGCAGTTCTTC
TRBD2	NA	TRBV3-1/TRBV3-2	TRBJ2-5	CASSQGTPGGLKETQYF	TGTGCCAGCAGCCAAGGGACGCCGGGAGGGCTGAAAGAGACCCAGTACTTC
NA	NA	TRBV6-2/TRBV6-3	TRBJ2-3	CASSYERSSTDTQYF	TGTGCCAGCAGTTACGAGCGGAGCAGCACAGATACGCAGTATTTT
NA	NA	TRBV9	TRBJ2-5	CASSERSQETQYF	TGTGCCAGCAGCGAGCGCTCCCAAGAGACCCAGTACTTC
NA	NA	TRBV10-3	TRBJ2-5	CAISESGYAQETQYF	TGTGCCATCAGTGAGTCGGGCTACGCCCAAGAGACCCAGTACTTC
NA	NA	TRBV5-6	TRBJ1-4	CASSLVGEKLFF	TGTGCCAGCAGCTTGGTCGGTGAAAAACTGTTTTTT
NA	NA	TRBV10-2	TRBJ2-5	CASSGTVRETQYF	TGCGCCAGCAGTGGGACAGTTCGGGAGACCCAGTACTTC
TRBD2	NA	TRBV29-1	TRBJ2-2	CSVIAGDSFANTGELFF	TGCAGCGTTATAGCGGGGGACTCCTTCGCGAACACCGGGGAGCTGTTTTTT